Listed below are T cell receptor beta chains from one sample, sequenced in a study of cytomegalovirus exposure and HLA in healthy donors. Measured with immunoSEQ multiplex PCR; TCRdb has only the in-frame clones, and not every one. This sample has approximately 150,000 clones, with roughly four fifths found just once. The sequenced sample was PBMCs. These TCRs come from a woman in her 40s in good health and CMV-seronegative. CDR3s include the opening cysteine and the closing phenylalanine or tryptophan. D genes are given only for firm matches. Clone size is shown for a subset of rows, as once, few, many or a class of expanded clone.

J: TRBJ2-6
D: TRBD1
size: once
V: TRBV2
CDR3: CASSGRTGAGANVLTF
DNA: TGTGCCAGCAGTGGACGGACAGGGGCTGGGGCCAACGTCCTGACTTTC

J: TRBJ2-1
D: TRBD2
size: .
V: TRBV5-4
CDR3: CASSVGTSPSLNEQFF
DNA: TGTGCCAGCAGCGTCGGGACTAGCCCTTCCCTCAATGAGCAGTTCTTC

J: TRBJ2-7
D: TRBD1
size: .
V: TRBV28
CDR3: CASRPGTGTLREYF
DNA: TGTGCCAGCAGGCCAGGGACAGGGACGCTTCGAGAGTACTTC

J: TRBJ1-2
D: .
size: once
V: TRBV10-3
CDR3: CAISEMGHGYTF
DNA: TGTGCCATCAGTGAGATGGGGCATGGCTACACCTTC

J: TRBJ2-5
D: TRBD1
size: .
V: TRBV9
CDR3: CASSASGTGNGETQYF
DNA: TGTGCCAGCAGCGCGTCCGGGACAGGGAATGGAGAGACCCAGTACTTC

J: TRBJ1-1
D: .
size: .
V: TRBV29-1
CDR3: CSVENSLNTEAFF
DNA: TGCAGCGTTGAAAACAGCTTGAACACTGAAGCTTTCTTT

J: TRBJ2-3
D: .
size: .
V: TRBV5-1
CDR3: CASSLGLVYPPDTQYF
DNA: TGCGCCAGCAGCTTGGGACTAGTGTATCCCCCAGATACGCAGTATTTT

J: TRBJ2-7
D: .
size: .
V: TRBV5-1
CDR3: CASSLEVKGAGEQYF
DNA: TGCGCCAGCAGCTTGGAAGTAAAAGGGGCCGGCGAGCAGTACTTC

J: TRBJ1-5
D: .
size: few
V: TRBV6-1
CDR3: CASSGGGGVGQPQHF
DNA: TGTGCCAGCTCGGGAGGAGGGGGAGTTGGGCAGCCCCAGCATTTT

J: TRBJ2-3
D: TRBD2
size: .
V: TRBV19
CDR3: CASSGLAGFTDTQYF
DNA: TGTGCCAGTAGTGGTCTAGCGGGGTTCACAGATACGCAGTATTTT

J: TRBJ2-2
D: .
size: .
V: TRBV6-1
CDR3: CASNSDRTNTGELFF
DNA: TGTGCCAGCAATTCTGACAGGACCAACACCGGGGAGCTGTTTTTT